This TCR beta chain was retrieved from a study of T cells in Graves' hyperthyroidism and ophthalmopathy. Findings and caveats of the study: Ophthalmopathy was separated from stable hyperthyroidism by a 13 V-J model. With a median lead of roughly 6.8 months before onset, the model predicted ophthalmopathy.

RNA transcripts yielded amplified TCR beta CDR3 regions. An initial round of RT-PCR targeting the TCR CDR3 relied on the HTBI primer set. TCRdb recomputed calls from the multiplex PCR reads with MiXCR, one row per CDR3 protein. The table has about 180,000 distinct CDR3 sequences, around 8.9% seen once. This clonotype came up many times. Its antigen is unidentified. Drawn at first hyperthyroidism diagnosis, the blood sample preceded any ophthalmopathy symptoms. CDR1 and CDR2 (germline): LNHDA, SQIVND (reference sequence). There are 16 residues in the CDR3. V gave up 7 bases and J gave up 3 bases; unmatched junction bases: 12.

J is TRBJ2-1 and V is TRBV19, with 7 bases fitting TRBD1. The origin of this receptor is a woman in her late teens or twenties with Graves' hyperthyroidism that later progressed to Graves' ophthalmopathy. Sequenced: blood. The CDR3 bases are TGTGCCAGTACTCGAACTGGCAGGGGGAACTACAATGAGCAGTTCTTC. Protein: CASTRTGRGNYNEQFF.